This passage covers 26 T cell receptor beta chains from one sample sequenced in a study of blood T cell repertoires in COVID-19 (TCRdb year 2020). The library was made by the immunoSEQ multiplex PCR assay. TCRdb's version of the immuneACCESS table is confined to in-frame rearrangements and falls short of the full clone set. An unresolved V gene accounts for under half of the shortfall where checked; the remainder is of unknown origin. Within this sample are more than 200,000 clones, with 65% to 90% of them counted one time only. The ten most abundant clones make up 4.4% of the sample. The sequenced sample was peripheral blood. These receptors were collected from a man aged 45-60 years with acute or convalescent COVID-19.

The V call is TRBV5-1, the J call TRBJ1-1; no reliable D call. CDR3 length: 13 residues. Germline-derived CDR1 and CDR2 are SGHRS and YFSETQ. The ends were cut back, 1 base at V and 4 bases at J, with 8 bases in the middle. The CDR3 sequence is CASSLTAGTEAFF. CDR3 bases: TGCGCCAGCAGCTTGACTGCGGGCACTGAAGCTTTCTTT. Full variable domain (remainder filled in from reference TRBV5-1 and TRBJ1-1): KAGVTQTPRYLIKTRGQQVTLSCSPISGHRSVSWYQQTPGQGLQFLFEYFSETQRNKGNFPGRFSGRQFSNSRSEMNVSTLELGDSALYLCASSLTAGTEAFFGQGTRLTVV.

CDR3 coding DNA: TGCGCCAGCAGCGCGGAACAGCGGTTACGCTCCTACAATGAGCAGTTCTTC. Protein product: CASSAEQRLRSYNEQFF. The chain joins TRBV5-1 to TRBJ2-1, with D maybe TRBD2 (5 bases). Germline V gene lookup returns CDR1 SGHRS and CDR2 YFSETQ. The CDR3 length is 17 residues. V gave up 4 bases and J gave up 0 bases, with 17 bases separating them.

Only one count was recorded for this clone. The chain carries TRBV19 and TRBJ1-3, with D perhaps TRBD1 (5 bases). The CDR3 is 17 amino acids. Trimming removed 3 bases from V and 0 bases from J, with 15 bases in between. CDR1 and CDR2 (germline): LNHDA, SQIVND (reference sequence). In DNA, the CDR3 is TGTGCCAGTAGTATGGGGCAGGTGGAGTCCTCTGGAAACACCATATATTTT. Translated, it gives CASSMGQVESSGNTIYF.

CDR3 amino acids: CASSQGTTNEKLFF. The CDR3 DNA is TGTGCCAGCAGTCAGGGAACAACTAATGAAAAACTGTTTTTT. The chain is built from TRBV6-2 or TRBV6-3 and TRBJ1-4, with D possibly matching TRBD1 (5 bases). Per the germline V gene, CDR1 is MNHEY and CDR2 is SVGEGT. Deletions cut 5 bases from V and 0 bases from J, with 7 bases between. The CDR3 spans 14 residues.

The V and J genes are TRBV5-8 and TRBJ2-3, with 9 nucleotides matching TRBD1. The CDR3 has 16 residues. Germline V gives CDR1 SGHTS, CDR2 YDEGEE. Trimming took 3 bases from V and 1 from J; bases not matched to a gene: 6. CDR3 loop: CASSSWTGVGTDTQYF. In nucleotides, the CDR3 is TGTGCCAGCAGCTCCTGGACAGGGGTGGGCACAGATACGCAGTATTTT.

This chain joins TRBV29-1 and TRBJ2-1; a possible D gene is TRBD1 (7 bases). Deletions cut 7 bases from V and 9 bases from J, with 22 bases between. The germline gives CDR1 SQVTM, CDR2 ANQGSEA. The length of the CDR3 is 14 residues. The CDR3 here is CSGDRAALGSEQFF. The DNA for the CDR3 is TGCAGCGGCGACAGGGCTGCCCTCGGGAGTGAGCAGTTCTTC.

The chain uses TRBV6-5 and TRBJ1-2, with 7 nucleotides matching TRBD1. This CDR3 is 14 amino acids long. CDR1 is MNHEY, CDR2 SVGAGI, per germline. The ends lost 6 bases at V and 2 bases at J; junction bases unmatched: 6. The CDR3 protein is CASRRDSLNYGYTF. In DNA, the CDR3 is TGTGCCAGCAGGCGGGACAGCTTAAACTATGGCTACACCTTC.

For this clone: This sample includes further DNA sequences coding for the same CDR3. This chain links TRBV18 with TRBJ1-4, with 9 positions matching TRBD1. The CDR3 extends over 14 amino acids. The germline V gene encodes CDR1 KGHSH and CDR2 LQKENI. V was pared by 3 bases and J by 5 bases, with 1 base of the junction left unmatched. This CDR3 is CASSPGQGNEKLFF. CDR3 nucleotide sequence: TGTGCCAGCTCACCGGGACAGGGCAATGAAAAACTGTTTTTT.

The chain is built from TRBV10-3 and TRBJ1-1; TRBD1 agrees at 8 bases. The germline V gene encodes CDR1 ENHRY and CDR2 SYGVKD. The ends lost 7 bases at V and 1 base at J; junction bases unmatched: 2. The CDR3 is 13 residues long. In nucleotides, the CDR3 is TGTGCCATCAAGACAGGGGAGAACACTGAAGCTTTCTTT. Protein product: CAIKTGENTEAFF.

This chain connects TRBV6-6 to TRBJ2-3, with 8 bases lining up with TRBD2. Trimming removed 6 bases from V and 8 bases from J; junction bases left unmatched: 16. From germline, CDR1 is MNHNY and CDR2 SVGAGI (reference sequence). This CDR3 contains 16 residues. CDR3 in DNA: TGTGCCAGCAGCCAGGCGGGGGGATCCCGTCGTCTTACGCAGTATTTT. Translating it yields CASSQAGGSRRLTQYF.

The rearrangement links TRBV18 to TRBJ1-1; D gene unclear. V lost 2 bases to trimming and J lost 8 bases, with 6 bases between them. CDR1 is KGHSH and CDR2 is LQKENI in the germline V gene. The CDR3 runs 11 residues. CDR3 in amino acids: CASSPGQEAFF. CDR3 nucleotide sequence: TGTGCCAGCTCACCAGGGCAGGAAGCTTTCTTT.

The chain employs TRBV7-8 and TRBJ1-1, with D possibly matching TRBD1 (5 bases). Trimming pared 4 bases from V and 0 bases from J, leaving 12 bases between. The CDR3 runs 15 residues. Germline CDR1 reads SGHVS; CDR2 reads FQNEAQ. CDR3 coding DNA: TGTGCCAGCAGCTCGCGGACAAACATGAACACTGAAGCTTTCTTT. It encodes CASSSRTNMNTEAFF.

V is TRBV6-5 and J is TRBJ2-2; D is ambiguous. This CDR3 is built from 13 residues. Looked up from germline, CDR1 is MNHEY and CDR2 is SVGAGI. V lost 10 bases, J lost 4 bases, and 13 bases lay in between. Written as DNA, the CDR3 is TGTGCCAACTCCAACACAGTCACCGGGGAGCTGTTTTTT. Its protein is CANSNTVTGELFF.

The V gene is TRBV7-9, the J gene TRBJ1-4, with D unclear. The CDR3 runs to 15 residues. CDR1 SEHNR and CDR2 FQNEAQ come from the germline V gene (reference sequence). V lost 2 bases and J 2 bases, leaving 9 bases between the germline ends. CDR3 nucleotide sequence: TGTGCCAGCAGCTTACACGGGATGACTAATGAAAAACTGTTTTTT. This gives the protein CASSLHGMTNEKLFF.

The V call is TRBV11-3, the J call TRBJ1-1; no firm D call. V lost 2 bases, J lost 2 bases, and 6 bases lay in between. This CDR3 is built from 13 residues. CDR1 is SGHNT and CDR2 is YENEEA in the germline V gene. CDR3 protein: CASSLSLNTEAFF. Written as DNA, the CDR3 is TGTGCCAGCAGCTTATCCCTCAACACTGAAGCTTTCTTT.

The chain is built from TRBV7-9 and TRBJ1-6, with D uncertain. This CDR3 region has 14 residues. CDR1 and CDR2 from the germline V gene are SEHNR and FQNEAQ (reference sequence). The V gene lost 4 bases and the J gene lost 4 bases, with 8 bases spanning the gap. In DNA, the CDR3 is TGTGCCAGCAGCTCTGGCCAGTATAATTCACCCCTCCACTTT. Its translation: CASSSGQYNSPLHF.

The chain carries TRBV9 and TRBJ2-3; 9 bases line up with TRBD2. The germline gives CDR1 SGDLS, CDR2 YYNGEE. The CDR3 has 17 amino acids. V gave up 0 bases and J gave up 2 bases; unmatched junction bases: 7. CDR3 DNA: TGTGCCAGCAGCGTAGGGGGAGCGGGGGGCTACACAGATACGCAGTATTTT. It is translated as CASSVGGAGGYTDTQYF.

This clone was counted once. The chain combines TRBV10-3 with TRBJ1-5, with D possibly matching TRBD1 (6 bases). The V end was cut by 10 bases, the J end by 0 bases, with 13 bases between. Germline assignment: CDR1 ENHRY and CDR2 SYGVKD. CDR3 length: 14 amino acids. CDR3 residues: CATRTVNSNQPQHF. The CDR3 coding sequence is TGTGCCACCAGGACAGTAAATAGCAATCAGCCCCAGCATTTT.

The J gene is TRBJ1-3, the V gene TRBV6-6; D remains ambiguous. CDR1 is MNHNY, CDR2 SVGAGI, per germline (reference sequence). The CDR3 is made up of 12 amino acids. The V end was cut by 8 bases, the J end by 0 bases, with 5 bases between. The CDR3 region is CASLSSGNTIYF. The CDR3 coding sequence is TGTGCCAGCCTTTCCTCTGGAAACACCATATATTTT.

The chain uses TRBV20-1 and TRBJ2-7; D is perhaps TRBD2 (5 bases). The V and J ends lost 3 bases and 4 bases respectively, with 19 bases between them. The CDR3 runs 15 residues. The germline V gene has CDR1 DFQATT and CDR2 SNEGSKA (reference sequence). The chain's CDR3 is CSASSPRTSVYEQYF. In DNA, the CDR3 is TGCAGTGCTAGTAGCCCCCGGACTTCGGTTTACGAGCAGTACTTC.

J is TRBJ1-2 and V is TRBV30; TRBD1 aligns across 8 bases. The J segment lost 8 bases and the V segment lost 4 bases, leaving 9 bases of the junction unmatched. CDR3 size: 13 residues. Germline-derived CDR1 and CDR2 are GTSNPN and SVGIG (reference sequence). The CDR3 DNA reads TGTGCCTGGACCTCGAACAGGGGGTTAGGCTACACCTTC. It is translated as CAWTSNRGLGYTF. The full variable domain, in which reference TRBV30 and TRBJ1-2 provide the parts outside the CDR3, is SQTIHQWPATLVQPVGSPLSLECTVEGTSNPNLYWYRQAAGRGLQLLFYSVGIGQISSEVPQNLSASRPQDRQFILSSKKLLLSDSGFYLCAWTSNRGLGYTFGSGTRLTVV.

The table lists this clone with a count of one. The CDR3 DNA is TGTGCCAGTAGTATGTACGGTAATCAGCCCCAGCATTTT. Translating it yields CASSMYGNQPQHF. The rearrangement uses TRBV19 and TRBJ1-5; unclear D gene. The V end was cut by 3 bases, the J end by 4 bases, with 7 bases between. CDR1 and CDR2 (germline): LNHDA, SQIVND (reference sequence). The CDR3 is 13 residues long.

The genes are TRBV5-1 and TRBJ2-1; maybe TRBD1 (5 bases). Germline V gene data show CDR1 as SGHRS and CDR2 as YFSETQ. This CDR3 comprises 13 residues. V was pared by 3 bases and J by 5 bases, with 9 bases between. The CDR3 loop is CASSSMTDNEQFF. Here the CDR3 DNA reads TGCGCCAGCAGCTCTATGACAGACAATGAGCAGTTCTTC.

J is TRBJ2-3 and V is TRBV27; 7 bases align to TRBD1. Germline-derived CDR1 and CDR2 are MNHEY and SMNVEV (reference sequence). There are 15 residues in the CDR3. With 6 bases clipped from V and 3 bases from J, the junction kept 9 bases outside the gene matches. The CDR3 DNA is TGTGCCAGCAGAAACCGGGACAGTTATACAGATACGCAGTATTTT. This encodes CASRNRDSYTDTQYF.

In nucleotides, the CDR3 is TGTGCCAGTGGAAGACGGTTCGGAGGAGGCTACACCTTC. Protein: CASGRRFGGGYTF. This chain links TRBV2 with TRBJ1-2; no firm D call. This CDR3 has 13 residues. Germline V CDR1 and CDR2: SNHLY, FYNNEI. With 9 bases removed from V and 8 bases from J, the gap between germline ends came to 19 bases.

The CDR3 nucleotides read TGCGCCAGCAGCTTGTTCCAGCAGGCCTACGAGCAGTACTTC. Its translation is CASSLFQQAYEQYF. The chain links TRBV5-1 to TRBJ2-7; D is unresolved. This CDR3 has 14 amino acids. Germline values: CDR1 SGHRS, CDR2 YFSETQ. Trimming cost V 1 base and J 2 bases, with 10 bases left between them.